This TCR beta chain derives from a study of T cells in Graves' hyperthyroidism and ophthalmopathy. Across the whole study: Peripheral blood was collected at initial diagnosis, before any treatment.

This clonotype was observed at least ten times. Amplified TCR beta CDR3 regions derived from RNA transcripts. First-round RT-PCR of the TCR CDR3 relied on the HTBI primer set. A single record per CDR3 protein comes from TCRdb applying MiXCR to the multiplex PCR reads. The data show 530,000 or so distinct CDR3 sequences, roughly 15% seen once. The CDR3 runs to 13 residues. Germline V CDR1 and CDR2: KGHSH, LQKENI. The V gene lost 3 bases and the J gene lost 6 bases, with 9 bases spanning the gap. The cohort's ophthalmopathy patients, a group with duration under 3 months, had a Clinical Activity Score of at least 3 and a NOSPECS grade of at least 4. Clinical symptoms, serum thyroxine, TRAb, thyroid ultrasound and orbital computed tomography informed diagnoses. The PBMCs studied were ones that came from 10 ml fresh peripheral blood.

The rearrangement uses TRBV18 and TRBJ1-5, with D uncertain. Material: blood. The source is a woman aged 18-29 years with Graves' ophthalmopathy. CDR3 sequence: CASSPSEGQPQHF. The CDR3, as DNA: TGTGCCAGCTCACCGTCCGAGGGTCAGCCCCAGCATTTT.